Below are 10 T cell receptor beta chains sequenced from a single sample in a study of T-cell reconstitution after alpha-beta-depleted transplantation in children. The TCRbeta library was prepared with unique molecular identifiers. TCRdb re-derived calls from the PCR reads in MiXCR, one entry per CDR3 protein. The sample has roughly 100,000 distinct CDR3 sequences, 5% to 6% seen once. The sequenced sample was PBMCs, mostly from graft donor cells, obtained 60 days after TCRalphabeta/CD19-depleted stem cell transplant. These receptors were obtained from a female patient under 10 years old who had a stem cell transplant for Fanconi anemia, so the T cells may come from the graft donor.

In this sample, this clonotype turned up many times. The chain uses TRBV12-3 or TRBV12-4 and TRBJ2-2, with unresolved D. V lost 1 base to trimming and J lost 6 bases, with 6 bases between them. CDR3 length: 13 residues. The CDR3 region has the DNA TGTGCCAGCAGTTTAGTGGTAGCCGGGGAGCTGTTTTTT. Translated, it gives CASSLVVAGELFF.

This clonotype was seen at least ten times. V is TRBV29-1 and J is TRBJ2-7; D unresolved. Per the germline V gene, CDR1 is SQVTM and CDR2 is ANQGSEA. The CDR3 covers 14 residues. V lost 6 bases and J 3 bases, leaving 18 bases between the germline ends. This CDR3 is CSVLTPGGDYEQYF. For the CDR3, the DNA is TGCAGCGTCCTAACTCCGGGCGGAGACTACGAGCAGTACTTC.

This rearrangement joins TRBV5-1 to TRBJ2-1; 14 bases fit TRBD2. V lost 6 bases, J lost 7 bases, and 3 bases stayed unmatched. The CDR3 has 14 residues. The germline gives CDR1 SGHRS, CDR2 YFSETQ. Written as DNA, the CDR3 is TGCGCCAGCACTGGGACTAGCGGGAGTAATGAGCAGTTCTTC. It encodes CASTGTSGSNEQFF.

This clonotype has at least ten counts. The CDR3 loop is CASSRTGTGGNQPQHF. CDR3 DNA: TGTGCCAGCAGTAGGACCGGGACAGGGGGCAATCAGCCCCAGCATTTT. The J gene is TRBJ1-5, the V gene TRBV28; 10 nucleotides match TRBD1. Germline V gene lookup returns CDR1 MDHEN and CDR2 SYDVKM. The V and J ends lost 5 bases and 2 bases, in that order; junction bases with no gene match: 6. The CDR3 extends over 16 amino acids.

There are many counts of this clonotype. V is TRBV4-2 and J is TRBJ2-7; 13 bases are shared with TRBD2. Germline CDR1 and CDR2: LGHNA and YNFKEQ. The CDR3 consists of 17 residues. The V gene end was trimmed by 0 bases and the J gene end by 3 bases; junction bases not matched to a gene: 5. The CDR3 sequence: CASSQEGTSGNYYEQYF. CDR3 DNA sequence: TGTGCCAGCAGCCAAGAAGGGACTAGCGGGAACTACTACGAGCAGTACTTC.

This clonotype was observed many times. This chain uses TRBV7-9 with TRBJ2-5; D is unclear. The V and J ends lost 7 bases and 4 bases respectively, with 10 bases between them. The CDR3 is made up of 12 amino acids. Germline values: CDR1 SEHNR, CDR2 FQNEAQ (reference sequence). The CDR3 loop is CASTARAETQYF. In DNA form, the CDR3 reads TGTGCCAGCACCGCCCGTGCAGAGACCCAGTACTTC.

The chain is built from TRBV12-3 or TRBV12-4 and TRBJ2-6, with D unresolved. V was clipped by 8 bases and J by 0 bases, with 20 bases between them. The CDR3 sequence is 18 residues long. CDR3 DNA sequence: TGTGCCAGCTGTTGGCCGCGATGGGGAAGCTCTGGGGCCAACGTCCTGACTTTC. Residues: CASCWPRWGSSGANVLTF.

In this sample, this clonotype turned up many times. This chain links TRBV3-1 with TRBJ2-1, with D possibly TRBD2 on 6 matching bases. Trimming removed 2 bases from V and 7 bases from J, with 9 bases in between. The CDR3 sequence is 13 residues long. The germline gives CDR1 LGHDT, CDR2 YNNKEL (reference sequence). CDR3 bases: TGTGCCAGCAGCCAAATGGACTATAATGAGCAGTTCTTC. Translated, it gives CASSQMDYNEQFF.

DNA of the CDR3: TGTGCCAGCTCACCAAAAGGACAGGGGGCCATTCAGTACTTC. Its translation: CASSPKGQGAIQYF. The rearrangement joins TRBV18 to TRBJ2-4, with 11 bases lining up with TRBD1. This CDR3 comprises 14 residues. The germline V gene has CDR1 KGHSH and CDR2 LQKENI. V shed 2 bases and J 9 bases; nucleotides not matched to a gene: 3. The complete variable domain, with remaining parts taken from reference TRBV18 and TRBJ2-4, reads NAGVMQNPRHLVRRRGQEARLRCSPMKGHSHVYWYRQLPEEGLKFMVYLQKENIIDESGMPKERFSAEFPKEGPSILRIQQVVRGDSAAYFCASSPKGQGAIQYFGAGTRLSVL.

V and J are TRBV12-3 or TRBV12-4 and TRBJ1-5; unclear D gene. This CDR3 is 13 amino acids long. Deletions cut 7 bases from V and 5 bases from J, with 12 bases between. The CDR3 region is CASTLVSDQPQHF. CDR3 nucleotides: TGTGCCAGCACCCTCGTTTCCGATCAGCCCCAGCATTTT.